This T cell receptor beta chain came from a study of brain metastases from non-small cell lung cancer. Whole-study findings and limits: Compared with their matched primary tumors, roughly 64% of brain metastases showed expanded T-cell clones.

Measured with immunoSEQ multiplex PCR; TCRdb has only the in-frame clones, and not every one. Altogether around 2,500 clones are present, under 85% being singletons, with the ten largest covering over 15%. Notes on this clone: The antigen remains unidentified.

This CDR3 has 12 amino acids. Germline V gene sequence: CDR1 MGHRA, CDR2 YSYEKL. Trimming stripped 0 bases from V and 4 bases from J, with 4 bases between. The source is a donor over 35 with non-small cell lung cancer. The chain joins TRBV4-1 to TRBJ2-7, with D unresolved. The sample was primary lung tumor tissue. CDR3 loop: CASSQEGYEQYF. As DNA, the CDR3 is TGCGCCAGCAGCCAAGAGGGTTACGAGCAGTACTTC.